These 28 T cell receptor beta chains originate from one sample sequenced in a study of blood T cell repertoires in COVID-19. Assay used: immunoSEQ multiplex PCR; TCRdb lists only in-frame clones, some missing. Among some 100,000 clones listed, around 90% were seen once. The sample consisted of peripheral blood. The receptor source for this set is a man aged 50-60 years with acute or convalescent COVID-19.

The chain is built from TRBV7-7 and TRBJ1-3; D call uncertain. Looked up from germline, CDR1 is SSHAT and CDR2 is FNYEAQ (reference sequence). The CDR3 totals 15 residues. V lost 5 bases and J lost 0, with 11 bases in between. Written as DNA, the CDR3 is TGTGCCAGCAGCCAAACGGGTGGCTCTGGAAACACCATATATTTT. Its translation: CASSQTGGSGNTIYF. Full variable domain (missing parts from reference TRBV7-7 and TRBJ1-3): GAGVSQSPRYKVTKRGQDVTLRCDPISSHATLYWYQQALGQGPEFLTYFNYEAQPDKSGLPSDRFSAERPEGSISTLTIQRTEQRDSAMYRCASSQTGGSGNTIYFGEGSWLTVV.

The V call is TRBV30, the J call TRBJ1-4; perhaps TRBD1 as D (5 bases). Trimming cost V 2 bases and J 7 bases, with 5 bases left between them. The V gene's germline CDR1 is GTSNPN and CDR2 SVGIG (reference sequence). CDR3 length equals 11 residues. The CDR3 region is CAWSQGEKLFF. Here the CDR3 DNA reads TGTGCCTGGAGTCAGGGTGAAAAACTGTTTTTT.

The gene calls are TRBV27 and TRBJ1-1; 8 positions agree with TRBD1. CDR3 length: 14 amino acids. CDR1 is MNHEY, CDR2 SMNVEV, per germline (reference sequence). The trim removed 5 bases at V and 5 bases at J, leaving 7 bases unmatched. The CDR3 protein is CASSGRQGMTEAFF. CDR3 bases: TGTGCCAGCAGTGGCAGACAGGGGATGACTGAAGCTTTCTTT.

Comments on this clone: At one end, the junction sequence differs from germline, possibly due to a read error. The gene calls are TRBV4-1 and TRBJ2-7; TRBD1 might be the D (6 bases). CDR1 is MGHRA and CDR2 is YSYEKL in the germline V gene. The CDR3 extends over 14 amino acids. The DNA of the CDR3 is TGCGCCAGCGGCCATTTTAACAGACAGGACGAGCAGTACTTC. Its translation: CASGHFNRQDEQYF.

The chain has TRBV29-1 and TRBJ1-4, with 7 bases lining up with TRBD1. CDR1 and CDR2 (germline): SQVTM, ANQGSEA. The CDR3 runs 12 residues. V was clipped by 5 bases and J by 5 bases; unmatched bases: 2. This CDR3 is CSVQGVNEKLFF. The CDR3 bases are TGCAGCGTTCAGGGGGTAAATGAAAAACTGTTTTTT.

The rearrangement links TRBV12-5 to TRBJ1-6; the D gene is possibly TRBD1 (5 bases). This CDR3 contains 14 residues. The V end was cut by 3 bases, the J end by 6 bases, with 9 bases between. CDR1 and CDR2 (germline): LGHNT, FRNRAP. CDR3 DNA sequence: TGTGCTAGTGGTTTACCGACAGCTAATTCACCCCTCCACTTT. This translates into CASGLPTANSPLHF. Looking up the rest from reference TRBV12-5 and TRBJ1-6 gives the full variable domain: DARVTQTPRHKVTEMGQEVTMRCQPILGHNTVFWYRQTMMQGLELLAYFRNRAPLDDSGMPKDRFSAEMPDATLATLKIQPSEPRDSAVYFCASGLPTANSPLHFGNGTRLTVT.

This chain connects TRBV11-2 to TRBJ2-1, with D perhaps TRBD2 (5 bases). The CDR3 extends over 12 amino acids. V lost 10 bases to trimming and J lost 6 bases, with 13 bases between them. Germline V CDR1 and CDR2: SGHAT, FQNNGV. The CDR3 region is CAIKPGGNEQFF. CDR3 coding DNA: TGTGCCATCAAGCCAGGAGGCAATGAGCAGTTCTTC.

V is TRBV7-2 and J is TRBJ2-5; a possible D gene is TRBD2 (5 bases). V lost 1 base to trimming and J lost 2 bases, with 17 bases between them. Germline V gene data show CDR1 as SGHTA and CDR2 as FQGNSA. The CDR3 has 17 amino acids. As DNA, the CDR3 is TGTGCCAGCAGCTTAGTTAGTACGGGGATGGGGCAAGAGACCCAGTACTTC. It encodes CASSLVSTGMGQETQYF.

This clone was detected a few times. CDR3 DNA: TGTGCCAGCAGTTTACTTGCTGGAAACACCATATATTTT. Translation: CASSLLAGNTIYF. The chain uses TRBV12-3 or TRBV12-4 and TRBJ1-3; no firm D call. V lost 2 bases and J lost 2, with 4 bases in between. This CDR3 spans 13 amino acids.

The CDR3 is CASSLDSVNTEAFF. The CDR3 coding sequence is TGCGCCAGCAGCTTGGATTCGGTGAACACTGAAGCTTTCTTT. The chain carries TRBV5-1 and TRBJ1-1; D unclear. Germline CDR1 SGHRS, CDR2 YFSETQ. The CDR3 extends over 14 amino acids. The germline V and J ends were trimmed by 0 bases and 0 bases, with 6 bases remaining between them.

This rearrangement joins TRBV9 to TRBJ2-5; D is possibly TRBD2 (6 bases). This CDR3 has 14 amino acids. Trimming removed 4 bases at V and 1 base at J, with 11 bases between. From germline, CDR1 is SGDLS and CDR2 YYNGEE. The CDR3 DNA follows: TGTGCCAGCAGCCGAGGAGGGGCCCAAGAGACCCAGTACTTC. Residues: CASSRGGAQETQYF.

This clone was detected once. The chain combines TRBV7-8 with TRBJ1-2; tentatively, D is TRBD1 (6 bases). The CDR3 runs 15 residues. V was clipped by 5 bases and J by 4 bases, with 17 bases between them. CDR1 and CDR2 (germline): SGHVS, FQNEAQ. The CDR3 is CASSPTPDSFYGYTF. In nucleotides, the CDR3 is TGTGCCAGCAGCCCGACACCGGACAGTTTCTATGGCTACACCTTC.

The rearrangement links TRBV6-1 to TRBJ2-7; a weak D match, TRBD1 (5 bases). Per germline, CDR1 MNHNS and CDR2 SASEGT. V shed 1 base and J shed 5 bases, with 15 bases lying between them. The CDR3 has 15 amino acids. CDR3: CASSEDSGWNNEQYF. The CDR3 DNA sequence: TGTGCCAGCAGTGAAGATTCAGGGTGGAATAACGAGCAGTACTTC.

The chain recombines TRBV7-2 with TRBJ1-2; the D is unclear. Trimming took off 2 bases at V and 4 bases at J, with 5 bases between the two ends. Germline V gene lookup returns CDR1 SGHTA and CDR2 FQGNSA. The CDR3 is 12 amino acids. CDR3 sequence reads: CASSLLSYGYTF. DNA for the CDR3: TGTGCCAGCAGCTTACTAAGCTATGGCTACACCTTC.

The V and J genes are TRBV7-8 and TRBJ1-2, with TRBD1 matching over 10 bases. This CDR3 comprises 15 residues. J gave up 7 bases and V 0 bases, and 5 bases lay outside the gene matches. CDR1 and CDR2 from the germline V gene are SGHVS and FQNEAQ. The CDR3 loop reads CASSLAGTGESGYTF. DNA of the CDR3: TGTGCCAGCAGCTTAGCGGGGACAGGGGAGAGTGGCTACACCTTC.

The chain recombines TRBV10-3 with TRBJ1-5, with a tentative D call TRBD1 (6 bases). The CDR3 covers 15 residues. V lost 2 bases to trimming and J lost 5 bases, with 13 bases between them. Germline loops: CDR1 ENHRY, CDR2 SYGVKD. The CDR3 DNA reads as TGTGCCATCAGTGAGGGGGGTAGGGGGTATCAGCCCCAGCATTTT. Translation: CAISEGGRGYQPQHF.

This chain uses TRBV3-1 (or the pseudogene TRBV3-2) with TRBJ2-2; 9 positions match TRBD2. The CDR3 runs to 14 residues. Germline V gene sequence: CDR1 LGHDT, CDR2 YNNKEL (reference sequence). V was pared by 8 bases and J by 7 bases, with 8 bases of the junction left unmatched. CDR3 loop: CASHLAGSNGELFF. The CDR3 nucleotides read TGTGCCAGCCACCTAGCGGGGTCAAACGGGGAGCTGTTTTTT.

The rearrangement joins TRBV14 to TRBJ1-6, with D possibly matching TRBD1 (5 bases). Germline V gene sequence: CDR1 SGHDN, CDR2 FVKESK. Trimming pared 3 bases from V and 7 bases from J, leaving 7 bases between. The CDR3 runs 13 residues. DNA of the CDR3: TGTGCCAGCAGCCATAAGGGGAATTCACCCCTCCACTTT. This translates into CASSHKGNSPLHF. The whole variable domain, remainder taken from reference TRBV14 and TRBJ1-6, is EAGVTQFPSHSVIEKGQTVTLRCDPISGHDNLYWYRRVMGKEIKFLLHFVKESKQDESGMPNNRFLAERTGGTYSTLKVQPAELEDSGVYFCASSHKGNSPLHFGNGTRLTVT.

The chain uses TRBV12-3 or TRBV12-4 and TRBJ1-5; 7 bases match TRBD1. The CDR3 spans 13 residues. The V gene end was trimmed by 8 bases and the J gene end by 5 bases; junction bases not matched to a gene: 6. The DNA for the CDR3 is TGTGCCAGCGGACGACAGGGTGATCAGCCCCAGCATTTT. It specifies CASGRQGDQPQHF.

The J gene is TRBJ1-1, the V gene TRBV10-3; unclear D gene. V gave up 3 bases and J gave up 0 bases, with 5 bases separating them. Germline-derived CDR1 and CDR2 are ENHRY and SYGVKD. The CDR3 loop spans 13 amino acids. The CDR3 sequence: CAISDQLNTEAFF. The CDR3 DNA sequence: TGTGCCATCAGTGATCAATTGAACACTGAAGCTTTCTTT.

The chain is built from TRBV11-3 and TRBJ2-1, with 12 bases lining up with TRBD2. After removal of 1 base from V and 10 bases from J, the junction contained 8 bases not matched to a gene. The CDR3 runs to 16 residues. Per germline, CDR1 SGHNT and CDR2 YENEEA. CDR3 region: CASSLGLGLAGGEQFF. CDR3 sequence (DNA): TGTGCCAGCAGCTTAGGGCTAGGTCTAGCGGGGGGGGAGCAGTTCTTC. Full variable domain (missing parts from reference TRBV11-3 and TRBJ2-1): EAGVVQSPRYKIIEKKQPVAFWCNPISGHNTLYWYLQNLGQGPELLIRYENEEAVDDSQLPKDRFSAERLKGVDSTLKIQPAELGDSAVYLCASSLGLGLAGGEQFFGPGTRLTVL.

The table lists this clone with a count of one. The CDR3 DNA reads TGTGCCAGCACACTAGCAGGCGAGCAGTACTTC. It encodes CASTLAGEQYF. This sequence joins TRBV11-2 and TRBJ2-7; perhaps TRBD2 as D (6 bases). Germline CDR1 is SGHAT and CDR2 is FQNNGV. The V gene lost 7 bases and the J gene lost 6 bases, with 10 bases spanning the gap. The CDR3 totals 11 residues.

The chain couples TRBV4-1 to TRBJ2-3, with 12 bases identical to TRBD2. The CDR3 runs to 16 residues. Losses at the gene ends were 4 bases for V and 6 bases for J; bases not matched to a gene: 8. The V gene's germline CDR1 is MGHRA and CDR2 YSYEKL. This CDR3 is CASSRPSGGAVDTQYF. The CDR3 nucleotides are TGCGCCAGCAGCCGACCTAGCGGGGGGGCGGTGGATACGCAGTATTTT.

The chain joins TRBV3-1 (or the pseudogene TRBV3-2) to TRBJ2-3; no firm D call. Germline values: CDR1 LGHDT, CDR2 YNNKEL (reference sequence). Trimming removed 4 bases from V and 2 bases from J, with 4 bases in between. The CDR3 contains 12 residues. The CDR3 protein is CASSLYTDTQYF. CDR3 DNA: TGTGCCAGCAGCCTATACACAGATACGCAGTATTTT.

The chain combines TRBV6-5 with TRBJ1-4, with a possible D match to TRBD1 (5 bases). V lost 5 bases, J lost 8 bases, and 15 bases lay in between. CDR1 MNHEY and CDR2 SVGAGI come from the germline V gene. This CDR3 has 14 residues. CDR3 bases: TGTGCCAGCAGTCGGGACTCGCCTCGGGAAAAACTGTTTTTT. Its protein product is CASSRDSPREKLFF.

CDR3 nucleotides: TGTGCCAGCAGGGGACTAGCGAGCCATGAGCAGTTCTTC. This translates into CASRGLASHEQFF. This chain connects TRBV2 to TRBJ2-1; 10 nucleotides agree with TRBD2. Unmatched junction bases numbered 4, after V lost 6 bases and J lost 8 bases. The CDR3 has 13 amino acids. Per the germline V gene, CDR1 is SNHLY and CDR2 is FYNNEI.

In this sample, this clone turned up once. V is TRBV30 and J is TRBJ2-3, with TRBD2 matching over 8 bases. V dropped 5 bases and J dropped 5; count of bases not matched to a gene: 3. The germline CDR1 and CDR2 sequences are GTSNPN and SVGIG (reference sequence). The CDR3 contains 12 residues. The CDR3 DNA follows: TGTGCCTGGCGACTAGCGCAAGATACGCAGTATTTT. Translating gives CAWRLAQDTQYF.

This rearrangement joins TRBV30 to TRBJ2-7; 12 nucleotides line up with TRBD2. The CDR3 has 15 amino acids. Germline CDR1 is GTSNPN and CDR2 is SVGIG (reference sequence). V lost 3 bases, J lost 2 bases, and 5 bases stayed unmatched. The CDR3 sequence: CAWRKTSGGTYEQYF. In nucleotides, the CDR3 is TGTGCCTGGAGGAAGACTAGCGGGGGCACCTACGAGCAGTACTTC.